The 5 T cell receptor beta chains below all came from one sample that was sequenced in a study of tumor-infiltrating lymphocytes in primary liver carcinoma. Researchers generated TCR beta cDNA from about 0.5 ug of total RNA, relying on a constant-region primer. Slightly modified ARM-PCR with three nested multiplex PCR rounds yielded TCR beta libraries. TRBV1-TRBV30 forward primers paired with a C-beta reverse primer drove the first two PCR rounds, roughly 9 cycles each. Each CDR3 protein is one row after TCRdb ran MiXCR on the multiplex PCR reads. The sample comprises roughly 200,000 distinct CDR3 sequences, approximately 86% of which are singletons, and 15% to 20% rests with the top ten. Co-extracted RNA and DNA came from around 20-30 mg of unsorted bulk tissue. Sequenced sample: tumor tissue from primary liver carcinoma. The origin of the receptors is a middle-aged man with primary liver carcinoma and hepatitis B virus infection.

This clonotype came up once. The junction departs from the called germline gene at one end, perhaps through a read error. The V gene is TRBV5-4, the J gene TRBJ2-7, with D perhaps being TRBD1 or TRBD2 (5 bases each). The CDR3 loop spans 15 amino acids. Per germline, CDR1 SGHNT and CDR2 YYREEE (reference sequence). CDR3 sequence: CASSLVRDGRREQYF. In DNA form, the CDR3 reads TGTGCCAGCAGCTTGGTACGGGACGGGCGTAGGGAGCAGTACTTT.

Of note for this clonotype: A much larger clone differs by one base, so this may be a read error. V usage is TRBV28 and J usage is TRBJ2-5; D assignment may be TRBD1 or TRBD2 (5 bases each). From germline, CDR1 is MDHEN and CDR2 SYDVKM. Deletions cut 10 bases from V and 2 bases from J, with 17 bases between. The CDR3 length is 14 residues. The CDR3 DNA sequence: TGTGCCAACCGGGACGGGGCTGAGCAAGAGACCCAGTACTTC. Amino acids: CANRDGAEQETQYF.

Of note for this clonotype: Possible read error: a much larger clone is one base away. The chain joins TRBV30 to TRBJ2-2; 7 positions agree with TRBD1. Germline V gene sequence: CDR1 GTSNPN, CDR2 SVGIG (reference sequence). V gave up 2 bases and J gave up 3 bases; unmatched junction bases: 6. This CDR3 is built from 15 residues. CDR3 DNA: TGTGCCTGGAGTCCGGGACAGATGTACACCGGGGAGCTGTTTTTT. This encodes CAWSPGQMYTGELFF.

The rearrangement joins TRBV5-6 to TRBJ2-5; D is perhaps TRBD2 (5 bases). CDR3 length equals 15 residues. Trimming removed 4 bases from V and 5 bases from J, with 18 bases in between. Per the germline V gene, CDR1 is SGHDT and CDR2 is YYEEEE. CDR3 DNA: TGTGCCAGCAGCATGGTTGCAAGCTGGAGGGAGACCCAGTACTTC. It translates to CASSMVASWRETQYF.

Details on this clonotype: This may be a read error, as it is one base from a much larger clone. The chain employs TRBV28 and TRBJ1-1, with D possibly TRBD1 on 6 matching bases. The germline CDR1 and CDR2 sequences are MDHEN and SYDVKM. The CDR3 is 17 residues long. CDR3 region: CASSITPQGGAGTEAIF. CDR3 nucleotide sequence: TGTGCCAGCAGTATAACCCCACAGGGAGGAGCGGGAACTGAAGCTATCTTT.